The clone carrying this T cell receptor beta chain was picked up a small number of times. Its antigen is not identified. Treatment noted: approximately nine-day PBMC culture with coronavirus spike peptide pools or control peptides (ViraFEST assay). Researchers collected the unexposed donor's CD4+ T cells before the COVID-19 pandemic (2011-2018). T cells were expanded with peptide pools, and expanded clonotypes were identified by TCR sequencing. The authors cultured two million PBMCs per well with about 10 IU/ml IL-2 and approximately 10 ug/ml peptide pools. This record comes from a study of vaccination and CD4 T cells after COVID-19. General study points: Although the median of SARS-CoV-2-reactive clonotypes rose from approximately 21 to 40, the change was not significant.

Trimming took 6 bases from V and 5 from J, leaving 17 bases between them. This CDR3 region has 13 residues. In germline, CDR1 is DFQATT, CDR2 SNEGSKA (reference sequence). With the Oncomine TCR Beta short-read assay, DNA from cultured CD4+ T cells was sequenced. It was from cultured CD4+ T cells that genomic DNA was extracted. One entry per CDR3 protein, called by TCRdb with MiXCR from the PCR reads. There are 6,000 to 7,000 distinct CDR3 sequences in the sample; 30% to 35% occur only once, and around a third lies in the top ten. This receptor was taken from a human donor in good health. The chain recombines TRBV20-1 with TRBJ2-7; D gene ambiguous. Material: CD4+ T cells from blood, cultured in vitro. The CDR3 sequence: CSAISWGRDEQYF. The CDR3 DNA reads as TGCAGTGCCATCTCCTGGGGTAGGGACGAGCAGTACTTC.